These 4 T cell receptor beta chains were sequenced from one sample in a study of shared clonotypes between healthy human individuals. TCRdb's copy holds only in-frame clones and misses some; the assay was immunoSEQ multiplex PCR. The sample lists 1,500,000 or so clones, approximately 96% seen once, with over 1% in the top ten. Input material: naive CD4+ T cells sorted from blood. This sample's subset: CD45RA+ positively selected. Receptors originate from a man aged 25 to 45 in good health.

This chain uses TRBV27 with TRBJ2-7; TRBD2 is a possible D gene (6 bases). The CDR3 extends over 15 amino acids. Germline V gene data show CDR1 as MNHEY and CDR2 as SMNVEV (reference sequence). V dropped 6 bases and J dropped 3 bases, with 18 bases sitting between them. The CDR3 is CASRGWDLGDYEQYF. CDR3 in DNA: TGTGCCAGCAGGGGGTGGGACTTAGGGGACTACGAGCAGTACTTC.

The chain recombines TRBV7-6 with TRBJ2-7, with 15 nucleotides matching TRBD2. Trimming cost V 1 base and J 4 bases; bases outside gene matches: 11. Germline assignment: CDR1 SGHVS and CDR2 FNYEAQ. The CDR3 spans 19 residues. The CDR3 spells CASSLGARTSGRAMYEQYF. In DNA, the CDR3 is TGTGCCAGCAGCTTAGGGGCCCGGACTAGCGGGAGGGCCATGTACGAGCAGTACTTC.

This clone came up a few times. The chain recombines TRBV2 with TRBJ1-5, with 8 bases fitting TRBD1. CDR3 size: 13 residues. CDR1 is SNHLY and CDR2 is FYNNEI in the germline V gene. J gave up 6 bases and V 2 bases, and 0 bases lay outside the gene matches. The CDR3 protein is CASSEQGAQPQHF. In nucleotides, the CDR3 is TGTGCCAGCAGTGAACAGGGGGCTCAGCCCCAGCATTTT.

The chain couples TRBV11-2 to TRBJ1-1; 8 bases are shared with TRBD1. Looked up from germline, CDR1 is SGHAT and CDR2 is FQNNGV. The junction had 6 bases not matched to a gene; V was cut back by 1 base and J by 11 bases. The CDR3 has 13 residues. DNA of the CDR3: TGTGCCAGCAGCTTAGTCGGACAGGGTAAGGCTTTCTTT. Translating gives CASSLVGQGKAFF. The full variable domain, rest sourced from reference TRBV11-2 and TRBJ1-1, is EAGVAQSPRYKIIEKRQSVAFWCNPISGHATLYWYQQILGQGPKLLIQFQNNGVVDDSQLPKDRFSAERLKGVDSTLKIQPAKLEDSAVYLCASSLVGQGKAFFGQGTRLTVV.